This section outlines one T cell receptor beta chain sequence together with its context. The data stem from a study of blood T cell repertoires in COVID-19. The CDR3 has 17 amino acids. With 3 bases clipped from V and 5 bases from J, the junction kept 13 bases outside the gene matches. Germline loops: CDR1 KGHSH, CDR2 LQKENI. The study recruited people aged roughly 18 to 95 years across approximately 24 US areas. Participants were placed into cohorts based on the clinical history they reported. Only in-frame clones appear in the TCRdb table, and some are missing; sequencing was by immunoSEQ multiplex PCR. The profile shows roughly 380,000 clones, more than 75% of them singletons.

The origin of this receptor is a woman aged 30 to 39 who had recovered from COVID-19. The rearrangement links TRBV18 to TRBJ2-3; 8 bases agree with TRBD2. Material: PBMCs or T cells enriched from blood (not recorded which). The chain's CDR3 is CASSPDSSAGALDTQYF. CDR3 sequence (DNA): TGTGCCAGCTCACCGGATTCGTCAGCGGGAGCATTAGATACGCAGTATTTT.